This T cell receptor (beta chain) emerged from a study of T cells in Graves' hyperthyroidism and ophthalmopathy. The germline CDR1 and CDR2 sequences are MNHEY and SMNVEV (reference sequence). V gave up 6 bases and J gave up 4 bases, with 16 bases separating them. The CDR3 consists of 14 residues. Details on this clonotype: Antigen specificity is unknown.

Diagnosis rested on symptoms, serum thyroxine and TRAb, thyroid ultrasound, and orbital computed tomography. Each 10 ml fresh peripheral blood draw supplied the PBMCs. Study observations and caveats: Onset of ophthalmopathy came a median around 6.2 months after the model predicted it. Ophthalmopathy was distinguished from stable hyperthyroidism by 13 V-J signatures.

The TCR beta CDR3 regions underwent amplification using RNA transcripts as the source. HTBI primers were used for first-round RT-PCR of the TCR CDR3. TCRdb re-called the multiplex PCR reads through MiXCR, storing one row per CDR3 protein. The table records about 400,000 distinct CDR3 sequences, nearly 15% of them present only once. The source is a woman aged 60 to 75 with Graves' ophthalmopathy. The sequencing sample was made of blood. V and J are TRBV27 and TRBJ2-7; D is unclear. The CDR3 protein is CASSQNKAGYEQYF. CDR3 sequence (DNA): TGTGCCAGCAGCCAGAACAAAGCCGGGTACGAGCAGTACTTC.